This T cell receptor (beta chain) was sequenced during a study of shared clonotypes between healthy human individuals (dated by TCRdb to about 2020). About the investigation overall: A few men and two women, aged 18 to 49 years, made up the cohort. For each donor, CD4 naive and CD4 memory were each given three plates, CD8 naive was given two plates, and CD8 memory was given one plate. To estimate repertoire size and how much clonotype sharing occurs between individuals, the study deeply sequenced the blood TCR repertoires of five healthy adults. Libraries were prepared and TCR repertoires were sequenced by different laboratories using diverse techniques, in order to increase sequencing depth and limit assay-specific biases. Leukapheresis yielded between about 0.94 and 8.9 billion PBMCs per donor.

For the CD8 naive samples, CD45RO-negative cells were positively selected for CCR7, yielding a CD45RA+CCR7+ population from which TemRA cells were excluded. The donors were healthy, HIV-negative adults with no recently reported acute infections or vaccinations. Only Caucasian adults living in Nashville, Tennessee, USA were represented among the donors. After blood collection by leukapheresis, PBMCs were isolated using Ficoll-Histopaque density gradient centrifugation and then cryopreserved in the vapor phase of liquid nitrogen. Analytical flow cytometry was used to check the purity and quantity of every magnetically sorted T cell population. From each sorted fraction, genomic DNA was isolated and quantified by UV absorbance on a Nanodrop 2000c. The study at large found these results: Across several donors, around 5.4% of naive CD4, approximately 3.5% of naive CD8, about 2.3% of memory CD4, and approximately 0.4% of memory CD8 clonotypes were shared. Rarefaction of sorted-subset datasets indicated incomplete sequencing despite the large sequencing depth. Pairwise subsampling led to the expectation that sequencing depth would affect the degree of clonotype sharing among donors. Sampling was restricted to blood, and TCR repertoires in tissue are likely to differ from TCR repertoires in blood. Higher generation probabilities were observed for clonotypes shared by all four sorted-subset donors than for non-shared clonotypes. Because the study included only a small number of donors, the genetic and exposure-history diversity represented was limited. Larger estimated clonotype richness was generally found for naive subsets than for memory subsets.

Remarks on this clone: Its specific antigen is unknown. Base qualities are missing; no much larger clone stands one base away.

Using the deep immunoSEQ assay, TCR CDR3 regions were amplified from genomic DNA by multiplex PCR. For each cell subset, the extracted genomic DNA was distributed evenly across all wells of several immunoSEQ 96-well plates, and each plate served as one replicate. For sorted subsets, about 200 ng genomic DNA, equal to tens of thousands of T cell genomes, was loaded into each replicate PCR. Purified libraries were quantified with a Qubit 3.0 fluorometer, sized on a Bioanalyzer 2100, and re-quantified with the KAPA Library Quantification kit. Every immunoSEQ 96-well plate was sequenced on a dedicated single-read 150-cycle Illumina NextSeq 550 flow cell. In the paper's pipeline: Because only junctional sequences without quality scores were contained in the immunoSEQ output, filtering matching that applied to full-length reads could not be performed. To assign V/J genes and CDR3, sequences were annotated against IMGT germline references using PyIR, a Python wrapper for IgBLAST v1.9. Reads were filtered out if the reads had weak V/J assignments (E-value above 1e-6), no CDR3, stop codons, out-of-frame junctions, or ambiguous translated residues. A V3J clonotype was defined by an identical inferred V gene, J gene, and CDR3 amino acid sequence. Percentage overlap between repertoires was calculated by dividing the number of shared unique clonotypes by the size of the smaller repertoire. Three approaches were used to assess repertoire richness: RTK rarefaction, the Chao1 estimator, and Recon v2.1 estimates of unobserved clonotypes. Generation probabilities for all TCRbeta clonotypes obtained by the gDNA method from a few donors were computed using OLGA. TCRdb limited this immuneACCESS table to in-frame rearrangements with V and J called. A share of clones is missing; checked studies link under half to unresolved V genes, and the rest is unexplained. Clonal size and the V and J genes are those of that table, whereas D and trimming came from the DNA. Here the sample has nearly 600,000 clones; nearly 97% occur a single time. About 0.11% of the sample goes to the ten largest clones.

The CDR3 has 16 amino acids, counting the end cysteine and phenylalanine. This entry keeps only the CDR3 DNA: 48 bases, framed from base 1. Taken from the germline V gene, the CDR1 and CDR2 loops are SGHDT and YYEEEE. Between the V and J ends, shortened by 4 bases and 8 bases respectively, the junction contains 21 bases. The sequenced material came from naive CD8+ T cells sorted from blood. The cell subset or site label for this specimen denotes: CD45RA+CCR7+. Recombination linked TRBV5-6 to TRBJ1-4; a tentative D match to TRBD1 spans 6 bases. The source is a woman in her thirties in good health. Here the CDR3 is given as CASSQRDTWTGEKLFF. The nucleotide sequence is TGTGCCAGCAGCCAAAGGGACACCTGGACGGGGGAAAAACTGTTTTTT.